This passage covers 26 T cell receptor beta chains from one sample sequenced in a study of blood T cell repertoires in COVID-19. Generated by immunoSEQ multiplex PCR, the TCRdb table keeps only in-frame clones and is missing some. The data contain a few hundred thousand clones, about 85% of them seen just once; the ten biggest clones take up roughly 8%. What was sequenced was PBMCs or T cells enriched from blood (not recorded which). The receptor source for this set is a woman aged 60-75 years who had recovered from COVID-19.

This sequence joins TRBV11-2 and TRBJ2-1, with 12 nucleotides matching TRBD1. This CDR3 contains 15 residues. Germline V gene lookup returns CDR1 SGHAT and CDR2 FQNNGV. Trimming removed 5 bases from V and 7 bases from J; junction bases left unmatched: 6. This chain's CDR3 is CASSPGQGARNEQFF. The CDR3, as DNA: TGTGCCAGCAGCCCGGGACAGGGGGCTCGGAATGAGCAGTTCTTC.

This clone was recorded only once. The CDR3 loop reads CASSPLRTKSGNTEAFF. The CDR3 nucleotides are TGTGCCAGCTCACCCCTTAGGACAAAATCGGGGAACACTGAAGCTTTCTTT. V gene TRBV18 combines with J gene TRBJ1-1; TRBD1 is a possible D gene (5 bases). CDR1 is KGHSH and CDR2 is LQKENI in the germline V gene. The CDR3 consists of 17 residues. V lost 3 bases and J 1 base, leaving 18 bases between the germline ends. The full variable domain, in which reference TRBV18 and TRBJ1-1 provide the parts outside the CDR3, is NAGVMQNPRHLVRRRGQEARLRCSPMKGHSHVYWYRQLPEEGLKFMVYLQKENIIDESGMPKERFSAEFPKEGPSILRIQQVVRGDSAAYFCASSPLRTKSGNTEAFFGQGTRLTVV.

The CDR3 here is CASSQLQQVENEKLFF. In nucleotides, the CDR3 is TGCGCCAGCAGCCAACTTCAACAGGTAGAAAATGAAAAACTGTTTTTT. The rearrangement joins TRBV4-1 to TRBJ1-4, with D possibly TRBD1 on 5 matching bases. The germline V and J ends were trimmed by 2 bases and 5 bases, with 15 bases remaining between them. Germline V CDR1 and CDR2: MGHRA, YSYEKL. The CDR3 length is 16 residues.

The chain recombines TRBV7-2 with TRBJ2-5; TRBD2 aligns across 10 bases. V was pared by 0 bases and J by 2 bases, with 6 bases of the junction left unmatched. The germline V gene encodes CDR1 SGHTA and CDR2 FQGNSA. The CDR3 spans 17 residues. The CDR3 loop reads CASSLAPPSGGQETQYF. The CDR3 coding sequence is TGTGCCAGCAGCTTAGCCCCCCCTAGCGGGGGACAAGAGACCCAGTACTTC.

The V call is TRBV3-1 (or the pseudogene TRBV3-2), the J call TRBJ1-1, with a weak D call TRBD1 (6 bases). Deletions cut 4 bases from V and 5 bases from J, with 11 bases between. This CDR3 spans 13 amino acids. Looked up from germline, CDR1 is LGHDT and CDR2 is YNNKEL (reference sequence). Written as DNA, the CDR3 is TGTGCCAGCAGCCGGACAGCGGGGACTGAAGCTTTCTTT. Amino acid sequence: CASSRTAGTEAFF.

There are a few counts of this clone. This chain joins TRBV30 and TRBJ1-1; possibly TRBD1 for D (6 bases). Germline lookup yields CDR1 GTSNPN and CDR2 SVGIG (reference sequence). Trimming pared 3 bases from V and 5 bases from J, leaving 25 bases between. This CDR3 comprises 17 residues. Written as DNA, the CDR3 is TGTGCCTGGAGGAGGACAGTCGGGACGTCGCGTAAGACTGAAGCTTTCTTT. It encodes CAWRRTVGTSRKTEAFF. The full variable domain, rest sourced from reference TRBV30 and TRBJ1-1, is SQTIHQWPATLVQPVGSPLSLECTVEGTSNPNLYWYRQAAGRGLQLLFYSVGIGQISSEVPQNLSASRPQDRQFILSSKKLLLSDSGFYLCAWRRTVGTSRKTEAFFGQGTRLTVV.

The CDR3 sequence: CASSRWGTFDQPQHF. CDR3 nucleotides: TGTGCCAGCAGCCGATGGGGGACATTCGATCAGCCCCAGCATTTT. This chain uses TRBV4-2 with TRBJ1-5; possibly TRBD1 for D (6 bases). The CDR3 length is 15 residues. V lost 4 bases to trimming and J lost 5 bases, with 15 bases between them. Germline V CDR1 and CDR2: LGHNA, YNFKEQ.

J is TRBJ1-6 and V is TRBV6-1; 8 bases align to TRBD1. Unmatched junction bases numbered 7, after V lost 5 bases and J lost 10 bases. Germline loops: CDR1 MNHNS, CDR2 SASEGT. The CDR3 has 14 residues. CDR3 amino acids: CASSPTGDGSPLHF. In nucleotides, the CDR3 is TGTGCCAGCAGTCCGACAGGGGACGGGTCACCCCTCCACTTT.

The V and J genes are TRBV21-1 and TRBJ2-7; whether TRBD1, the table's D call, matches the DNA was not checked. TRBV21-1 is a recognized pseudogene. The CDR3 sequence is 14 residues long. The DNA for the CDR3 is TGTGCCAGCAGCAAAGATCAGGGGACCTACGAGCAGTACGTC. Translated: CASSKDQGTYEQYV.

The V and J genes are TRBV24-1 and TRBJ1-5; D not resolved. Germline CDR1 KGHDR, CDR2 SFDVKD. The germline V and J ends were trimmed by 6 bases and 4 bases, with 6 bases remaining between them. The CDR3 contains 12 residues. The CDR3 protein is CATSFENQPQHF. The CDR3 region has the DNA TGTGCCACCAGTTTTGAGAATCAGCCCCAGCATTTT.

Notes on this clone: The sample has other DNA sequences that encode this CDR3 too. The CDR3, as DNA: TGTGCCATCAGAGGGACAGGGGGCAATGAGCAGTTCTTC. It is translated as CAIRGTGGNEQFF. The rearrangement joins TRBV10-3 to TRBJ2-1; 11 bases are a match to TRBD1. Looked up from germline, CDR1 is ENHRY and CDR2 is SYGVKD. The CDR3 is 13 residues long. J was trimmed by 6 bases and V by 6 bases; bases with no gene match: 1.

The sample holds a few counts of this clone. The CDR3 reads CAWSVGSQTPLHF. CDR3 in DNA: TGTGCCTGGAGTGTTGGCAGTCAGACACCCCTCCACTTT. V usage is TRBV30 and J usage is TRBJ1-6; D is unresolved. This CDR3 has 13 residues. V lost 0 bases and J lost 11, with 11 bases in between. Looked up from germline, CDR1 is GTSNPN and CDR2 is SVGIG (reference sequence).

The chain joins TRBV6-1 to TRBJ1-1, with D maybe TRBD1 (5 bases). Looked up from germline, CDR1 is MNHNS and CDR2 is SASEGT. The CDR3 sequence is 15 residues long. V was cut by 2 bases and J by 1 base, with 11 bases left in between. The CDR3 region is CASSERRRGNTEAFF. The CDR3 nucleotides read TGTGCCAGCAGTGAAAGAAGAAGGGGGAACACTGAAGCTTTCTTT.

In nucleotides, the CDR3 is TGTGCCAGCAGCAGACCAGGGGTATTCACCGGGGAGCTGTTTTTT. Translating it yields CASSRPGVFTGELFF. The rearrangement uses TRBV7-2 and TRBJ2-2; TRBD1 is a possible D gene (6 bases). Germline V CDR1 and CDR2: SGHTA, FQGNSA. The V and J ends lost 5 bases and 4 bases respectively, with 14 bases between them. The CDR3 loop spans 15 amino acids.

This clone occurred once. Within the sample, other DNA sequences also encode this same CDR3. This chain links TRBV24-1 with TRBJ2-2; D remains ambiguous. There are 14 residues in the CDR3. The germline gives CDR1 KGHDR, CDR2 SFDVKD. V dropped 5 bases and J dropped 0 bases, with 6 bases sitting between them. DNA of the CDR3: TGTGCCACCAGTGGGCAGACGAACACCGGGGAGCTGTTTTTT. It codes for CATSGQTNTGELFF.

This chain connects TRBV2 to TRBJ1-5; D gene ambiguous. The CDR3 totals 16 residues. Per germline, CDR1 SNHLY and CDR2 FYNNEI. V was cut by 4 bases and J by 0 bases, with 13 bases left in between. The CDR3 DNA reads TGTGCCAGCAGTGGGCCAGAGGTGTATAGCAATCAGCCCCAGCATTTT. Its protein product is CASSGPEVYSNQPQHF.

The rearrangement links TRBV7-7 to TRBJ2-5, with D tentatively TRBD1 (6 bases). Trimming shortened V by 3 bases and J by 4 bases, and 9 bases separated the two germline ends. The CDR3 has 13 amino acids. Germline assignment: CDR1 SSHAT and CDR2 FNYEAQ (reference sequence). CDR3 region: CASSLGTTETQYF. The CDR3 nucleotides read TGTGCCAGCAGCTTGGGGACAACAGAGACCCAGTACTTC.

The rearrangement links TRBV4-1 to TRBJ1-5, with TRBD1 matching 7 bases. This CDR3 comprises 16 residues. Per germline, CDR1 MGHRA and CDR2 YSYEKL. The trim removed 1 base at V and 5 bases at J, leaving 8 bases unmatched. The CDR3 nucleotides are TGCGCCAGCAGCCAAGCCGGAGGGGGCGCGTATCAGCCCCAGCATTTT. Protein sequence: CASSQAGGGAYQPQHF.

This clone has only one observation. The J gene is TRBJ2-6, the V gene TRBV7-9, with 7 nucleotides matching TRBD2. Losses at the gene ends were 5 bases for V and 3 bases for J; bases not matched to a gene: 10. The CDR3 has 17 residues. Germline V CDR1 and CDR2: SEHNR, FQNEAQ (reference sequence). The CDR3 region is CASSLTRGVLGANVLTF. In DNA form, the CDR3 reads TGTGCCAGCAGCCTCACTCGGGGGGTCCTTGGGGCCAACGTCCTGACTTTC.

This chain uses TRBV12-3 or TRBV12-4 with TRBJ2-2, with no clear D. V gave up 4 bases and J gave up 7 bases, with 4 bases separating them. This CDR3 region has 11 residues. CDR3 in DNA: TGTGCCAGCAGTTCGGTCGGGGAGCTGTTTTTT. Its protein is CASSSVGELFF.

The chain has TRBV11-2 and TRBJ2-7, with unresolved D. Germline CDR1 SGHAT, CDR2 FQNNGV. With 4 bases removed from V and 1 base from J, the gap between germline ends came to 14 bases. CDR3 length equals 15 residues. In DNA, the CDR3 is TGTGCCAGCAGCTCTAGAGGCCGGATGTCCTACGAGCAGTACTTC. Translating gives CASSSRGRMSYEQYF.

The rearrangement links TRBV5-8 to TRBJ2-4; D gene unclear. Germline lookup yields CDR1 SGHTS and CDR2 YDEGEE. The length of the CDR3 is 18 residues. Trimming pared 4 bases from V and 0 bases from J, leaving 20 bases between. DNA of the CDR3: TGTGCCAGCAGCCAAACCATCCAGGCACTTCTAGCCAAAAACATTCAGTACTTC. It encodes CASSQTIQALLAKNIQYF.

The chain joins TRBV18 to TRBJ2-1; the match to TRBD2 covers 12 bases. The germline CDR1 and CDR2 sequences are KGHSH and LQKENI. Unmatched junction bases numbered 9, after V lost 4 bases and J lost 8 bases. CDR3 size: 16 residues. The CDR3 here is CASSRTTSGGPDEQFF. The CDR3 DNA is TGTGCCAGCTCACGCACCACTAGCGGGGGGCCCGATGAGCAGTTCTTC.

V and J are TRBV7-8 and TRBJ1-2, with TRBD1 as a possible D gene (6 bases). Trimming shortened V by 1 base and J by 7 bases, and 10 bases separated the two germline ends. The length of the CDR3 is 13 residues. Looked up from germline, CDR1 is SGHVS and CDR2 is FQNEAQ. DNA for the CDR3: TGTGCCAGCAGCTTAGGGGGGCCGTTTGGCTACACCTTC. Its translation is CASSLGGPFGYTF.

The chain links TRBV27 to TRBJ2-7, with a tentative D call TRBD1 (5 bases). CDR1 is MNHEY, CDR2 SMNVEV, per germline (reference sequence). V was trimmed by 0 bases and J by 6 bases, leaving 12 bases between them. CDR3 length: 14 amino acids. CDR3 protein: CASSLSLRVGEQYV. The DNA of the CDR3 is TGTGCCAGCAGTTTATCCCTCAGGGTGGGCGAGCAGTACGTC.

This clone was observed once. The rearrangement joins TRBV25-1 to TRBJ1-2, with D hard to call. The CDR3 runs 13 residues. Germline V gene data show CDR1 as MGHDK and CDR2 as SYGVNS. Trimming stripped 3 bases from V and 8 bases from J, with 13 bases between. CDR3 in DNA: TGTGCCAGCAGTGATCCGGGTCCCGGGGGCTACACCTTC. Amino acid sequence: CASSDPGPGGYTF.